This TCR beta chain was observed in a study of T cell clones after liver transplantation. Study at large: TCRbeta sequencing after a pre-transplant mixed lymphocyte reaction identified graft-donor-reactive clones, later tracked in post-transplant blood. Blood was drawn pre-transplant, before withdrawal, and after full or failed withdrawal. Without induction therapy, subjects received standard immunosuppression until 12-24 months post-transplant. Study-level results: In two subjects, few donor cells limited the measurable donor-reactive repertoire.

This clone was detected a few times. The antigen is not known. Distinct nucleotide sequences in the sample also encode this CDR3. The data were produced by immunoSEQ multiplex PCR, yet TCRdb's version contains in-frame clones alone and is incomplete. Here the sample spans more than 95,000 clones, about 86% being singletons. Germline V gene lookup returns CDR1 SGHAT and CDR2 FQNNGV. V lost 1 base and J lost 2, with 8 bases in between. This CDR3 contains 14 residues. The chain carries TRBV11-2 and TRBJ2-5, with D unresolved. The sequenced sample was CD4+ T cells from blood, obtained around 44 months after liver transplant. The origin of this receptor is a human patient who received a liver transplant. The graft donor may be the source of some T cells. CDR3: CASSLGRAQETQYF. The CDR3 DNA reads as TGTGCCAGCAGCTTAGGGCGAGCACAAGAGACCCAGTACTTC.